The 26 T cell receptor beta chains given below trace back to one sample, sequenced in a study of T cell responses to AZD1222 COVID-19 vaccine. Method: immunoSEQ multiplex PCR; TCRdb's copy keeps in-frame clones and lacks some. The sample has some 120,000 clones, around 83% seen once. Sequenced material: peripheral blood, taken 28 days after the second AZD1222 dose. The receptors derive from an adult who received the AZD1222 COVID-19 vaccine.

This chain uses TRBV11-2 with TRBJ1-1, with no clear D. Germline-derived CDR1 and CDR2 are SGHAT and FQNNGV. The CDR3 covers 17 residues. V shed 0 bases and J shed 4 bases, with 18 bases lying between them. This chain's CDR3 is CASSLDGVRGGSTEAFF. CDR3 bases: TGTGCCAGCAGCTTAGATGGGGTCCGGGGTGGATCCACTGAAGCTTTCTTT.

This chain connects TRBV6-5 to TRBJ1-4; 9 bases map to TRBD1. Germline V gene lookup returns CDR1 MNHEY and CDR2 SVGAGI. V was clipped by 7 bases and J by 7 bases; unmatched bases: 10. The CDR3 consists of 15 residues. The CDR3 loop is CASIISGTGSEKLFF. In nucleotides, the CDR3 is TGTGCCAGCATCATTTCCGGGACAGGGTCTGAAAAACTGTTTTTT.

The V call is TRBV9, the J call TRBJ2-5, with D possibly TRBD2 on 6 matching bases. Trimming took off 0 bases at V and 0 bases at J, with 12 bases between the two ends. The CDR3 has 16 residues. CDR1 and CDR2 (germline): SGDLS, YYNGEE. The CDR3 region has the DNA TGTGCCAGCAGCGTAGCCGGGGGATGGGACCAAGAGACCCAGTACTTC. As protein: CASSVAGGWDQETQYF.

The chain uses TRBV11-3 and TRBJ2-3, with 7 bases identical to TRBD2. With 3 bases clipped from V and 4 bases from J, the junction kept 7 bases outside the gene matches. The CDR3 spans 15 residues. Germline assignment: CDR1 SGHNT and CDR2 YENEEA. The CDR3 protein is CASSFSGGGSDTQYF. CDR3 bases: TGTGCCAGCAGCTTTAGTGGCGGGGGTTCAGATACGCAGTATTTT.

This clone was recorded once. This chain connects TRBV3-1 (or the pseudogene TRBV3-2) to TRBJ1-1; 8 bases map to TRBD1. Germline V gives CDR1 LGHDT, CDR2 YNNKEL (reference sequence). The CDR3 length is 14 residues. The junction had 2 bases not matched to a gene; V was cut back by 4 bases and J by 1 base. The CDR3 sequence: CASSRQGKNTEAFF. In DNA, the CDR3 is TGTGCCAGCAGCCGACAGGGGAAGAACACTGAAGCTTTCTTT.

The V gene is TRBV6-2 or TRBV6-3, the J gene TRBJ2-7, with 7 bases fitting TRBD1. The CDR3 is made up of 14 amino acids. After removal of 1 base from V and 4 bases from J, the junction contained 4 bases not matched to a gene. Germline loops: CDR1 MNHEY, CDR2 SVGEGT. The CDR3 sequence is CASSYYGTDYEQYF. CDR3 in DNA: TGTGCCAGCAGTTACTACGGGACAGATTACGAGCAGTACTTC.

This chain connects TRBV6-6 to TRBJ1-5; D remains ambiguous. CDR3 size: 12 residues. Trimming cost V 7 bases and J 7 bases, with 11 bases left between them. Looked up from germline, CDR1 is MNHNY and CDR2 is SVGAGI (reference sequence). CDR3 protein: CASNYGEQPQHF. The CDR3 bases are TGTGCCAGCAACTATGGCGAACAGCCCCAGCATTTT.

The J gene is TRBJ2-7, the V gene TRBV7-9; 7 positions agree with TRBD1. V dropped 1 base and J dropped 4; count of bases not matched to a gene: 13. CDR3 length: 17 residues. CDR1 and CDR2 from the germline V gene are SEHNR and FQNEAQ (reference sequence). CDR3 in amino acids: CASSLGGGRVQGYEQYF. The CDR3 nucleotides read TGTGCCAGCAGCTTAGGTGGGGGTCGGGTACAGGGGTACGAGCAGTACTTC.

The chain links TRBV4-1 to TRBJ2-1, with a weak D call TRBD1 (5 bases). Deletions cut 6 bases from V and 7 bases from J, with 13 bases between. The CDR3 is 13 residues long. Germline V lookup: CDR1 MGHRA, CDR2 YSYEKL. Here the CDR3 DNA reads TGCGCCAGCAGTCCAAACGACAGTAATGAGCAGTTCTTC. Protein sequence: CASSPNDSNEQFF.

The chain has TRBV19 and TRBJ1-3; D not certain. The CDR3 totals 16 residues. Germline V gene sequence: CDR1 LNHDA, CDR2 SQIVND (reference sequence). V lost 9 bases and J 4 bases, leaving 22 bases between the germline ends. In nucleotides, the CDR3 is TGTGCCAGCCGAACCCCCTTGAAGGGCACCGGAAACACCATATATTTT. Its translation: CASRTPLKGTGNTIYF.

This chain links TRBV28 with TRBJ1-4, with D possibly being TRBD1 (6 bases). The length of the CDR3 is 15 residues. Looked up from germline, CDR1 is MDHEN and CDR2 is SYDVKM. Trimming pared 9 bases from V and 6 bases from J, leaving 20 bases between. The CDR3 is CASAVGGREDEKLFF. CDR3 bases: TGTGCCAGTGCAGTAGGGGGACGAGAAGATGAAAAACTGTTTTTT.

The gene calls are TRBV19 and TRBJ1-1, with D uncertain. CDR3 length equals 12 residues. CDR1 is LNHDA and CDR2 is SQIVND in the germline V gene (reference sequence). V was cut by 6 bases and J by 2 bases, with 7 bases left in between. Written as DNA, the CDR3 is TGTGCCAGTAGAAAGGGAAACACTGAAGCTTTCTTT. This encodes CASRKGNTEAFF. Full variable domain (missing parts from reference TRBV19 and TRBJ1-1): DGGITQSPKYLFRKEGQNVTLSCEQNLNHDAMYWYRQDPGQGLRLIYYSQIVNDFQKGDIAEGYSVSREKKESFPLTVTSAQKNPTAFYLCASRKGNTEAFFGQGTRLTVV.

The CDR3 region is CASSGRAKGNYGYTF. The CDR3 region has the DNA TGTGCCAGTAGTGGCCGGGCAAAAGGGAACTATGGCTACACCTTC. The chain combines TRBV19 with TRBJ1-2; no definite D call. V was shortened by 5 bases and J by 2 bases, with 15 bases between the two germline ends. The length of the CDR3 is 15 residues. CDR1 and CDR2 (germline): LNHDA, SQIVND (reference sequence). Drawing the rest from reference TRBV19 and TRBJ1-2, the complete variable domain is DGGITQSPKYLFRKEGQNVTLSCEQNLNHDAMYWYRQDPGQGLRLIYYSQIVNDFQKGDIAEGYSVSREKKESFPLTVTSAQKNPTAFYLCASSGRAKGNYGYTFGSGTRLTVV.

The CDR3 DNA follows: TGTGCCAGTGGAGGGGGCGGGGCCCTAACATACAATGAGCAGTTCTTC. This gives the protein CASGGGGALTYNEQFF. This chain uses TRBV19 with TRBJ2-1, with D perhaps TRBD1 (7 bases). Per germline, CDR1 LNHDA and CDR2 SQIVND (reference sequence). V was trimmed by 8 bases and J by 4 bases, leaving 21 bases between them. The CDR3 is made up of 16 amino acids.

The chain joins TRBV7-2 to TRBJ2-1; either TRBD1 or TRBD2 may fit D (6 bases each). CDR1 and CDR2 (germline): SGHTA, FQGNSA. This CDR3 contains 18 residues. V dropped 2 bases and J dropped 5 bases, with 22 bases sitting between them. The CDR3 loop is CASSLLFARQGRNNEQFF. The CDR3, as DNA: TGTGCCAGCAGCTTATTATTCGCCCGGCAGGGGAGGAACAATGAGCAGTTCTTC.

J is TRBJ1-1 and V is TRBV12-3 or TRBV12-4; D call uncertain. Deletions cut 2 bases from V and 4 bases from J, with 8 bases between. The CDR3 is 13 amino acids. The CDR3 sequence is CASSLQNPTEAFF. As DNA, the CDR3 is TGTGCCAGCAGTTTACAGAACCCCACTGAAGCTTTCTTT.

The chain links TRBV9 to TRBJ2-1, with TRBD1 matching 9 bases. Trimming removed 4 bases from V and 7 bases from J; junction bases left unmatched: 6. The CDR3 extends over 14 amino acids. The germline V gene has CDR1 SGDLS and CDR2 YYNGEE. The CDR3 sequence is CASSIDRGANEQFF. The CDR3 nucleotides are TGTGCCAGCAGCATCGACAGGGGGGCGAATGAGCAGTTCTTC.

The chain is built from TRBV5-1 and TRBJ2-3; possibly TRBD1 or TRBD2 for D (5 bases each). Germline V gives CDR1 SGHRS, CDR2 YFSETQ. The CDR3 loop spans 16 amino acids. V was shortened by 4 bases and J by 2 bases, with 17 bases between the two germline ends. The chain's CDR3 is CASSLRGGLSTDTQYF. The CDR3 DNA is TGCGCCAGCAGCCTCCGGGGCGGGCTATCCACAGATACGCAGTATTTT. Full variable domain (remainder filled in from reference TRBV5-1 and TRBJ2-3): KAGVTQTPRYLIKTRGQQVTLSCSPISGHRSVSWYQQTPGQGLQFLFEYFSETQRNKGNFPGRFSGRQFSNSRSEMNVSTLELGDSALYLCASSLRGGLSTDTQYFGPGTRLTVL.

As DNA, the CDR3 is TGTGCCAGCAGCCCGACGAACGGGAACGAGCAGTACTTC. It encodes CASSPTNGNEQYF. This chain connects TRBV5-4 to TRBJ2-7; D is possibly TRBD2 (5 bases). V was cut by 4 bases and J by 5 bases, with 13 bases left in between. The CDR3 is 13 residues long. CDR1 SGHNT and CDR2 YYREEE come from the germline V gene (reference sequence).

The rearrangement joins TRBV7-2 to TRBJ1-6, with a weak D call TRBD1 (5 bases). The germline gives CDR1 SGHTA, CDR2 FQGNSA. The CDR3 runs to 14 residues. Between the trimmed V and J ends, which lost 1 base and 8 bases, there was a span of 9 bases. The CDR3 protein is CASSLGGGYSPLHF. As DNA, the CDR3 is TGTGCCAGCAGCTTAGGGGGGGGGTATTCACCCCTCCACTTT.

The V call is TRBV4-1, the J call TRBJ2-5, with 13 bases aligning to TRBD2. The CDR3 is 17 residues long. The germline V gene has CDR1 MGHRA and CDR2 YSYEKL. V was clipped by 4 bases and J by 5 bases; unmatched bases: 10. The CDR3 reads CASSRSGLAGNSETQYF. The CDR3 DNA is TGCGCCAGCAGCCGTTCGGGACTAGCGGGGAACTCGGAGACCCAGTACTTC.

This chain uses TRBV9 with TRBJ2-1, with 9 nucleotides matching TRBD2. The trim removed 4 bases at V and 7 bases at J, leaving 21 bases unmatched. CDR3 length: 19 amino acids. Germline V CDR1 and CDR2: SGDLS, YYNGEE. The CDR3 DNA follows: TGTGCCAGCAGCCCCGGAGCTGGTCTTGCGGGGGGGCGCATGAATGAGCAGTTCTTC. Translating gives CASSPGAGLAGGRMNEQFF.

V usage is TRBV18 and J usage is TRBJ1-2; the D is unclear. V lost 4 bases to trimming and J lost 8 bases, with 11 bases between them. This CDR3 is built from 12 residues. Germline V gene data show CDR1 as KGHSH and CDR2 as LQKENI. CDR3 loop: CASSQNDWGYTF. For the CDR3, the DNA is TGTGCCAGCTCACAGAATGATTGGGGCTACACCTTC.

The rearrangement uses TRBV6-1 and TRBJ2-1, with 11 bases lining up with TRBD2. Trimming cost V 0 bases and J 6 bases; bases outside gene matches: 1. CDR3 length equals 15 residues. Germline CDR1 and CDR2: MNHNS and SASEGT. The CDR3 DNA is TGTGCCAGCAGTGAAGCTAGCGGGGGGGCCAATGAGCAGTTCTTC. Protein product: CASSEASGGANEQFF.

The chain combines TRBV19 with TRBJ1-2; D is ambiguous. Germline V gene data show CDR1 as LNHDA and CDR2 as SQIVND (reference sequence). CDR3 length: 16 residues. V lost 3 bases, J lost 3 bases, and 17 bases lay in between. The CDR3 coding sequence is TGTGCCAGTAGTATTGAAGCCGATACCCACGACTATGGCTACACCTTC. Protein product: CASSIEADTHDYGYTF. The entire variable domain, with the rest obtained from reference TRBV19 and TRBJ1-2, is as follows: DGGITQSPKYLFRKEGQNVTLSCEQNLNHDAMYWYRQDPGQGLRLIYYSQIVNDFQKGDIAEGYSVSREKKESFPLTVTSAQKNPTAFYLCASSIEADTHDYGYTFGSGTRLTVV.

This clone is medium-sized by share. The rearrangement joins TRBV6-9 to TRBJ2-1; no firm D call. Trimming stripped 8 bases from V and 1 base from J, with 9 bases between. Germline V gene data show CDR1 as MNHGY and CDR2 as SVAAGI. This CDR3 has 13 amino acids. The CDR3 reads CASFDRSYNEQFF. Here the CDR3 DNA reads TGTGCCAGCTTCGACCGATCCTACAATGAGCAGTTCTTC.